The 23 T cell receptor beta chains listed next were all sequenced from one sample in a study of blood T cell repertoires in COVID-19. Method: immunoSEQ multiplex PCR; TCRdb's copy keeps in-frame clones and lacks some. This sample carries about 350,000 clones, roughly 84% of them seen once, and the ten largest clones take approximately 1%. Sequencing was carried out using PBMCs or T cells enriched from blood (not recorded which). Source of these receptors: a woman aged 25 to 45 who had recovered from COVID-19.

The chain uses TRBV28 and TRBJ1-1, with D possibly being TRBD1 (5 bases). Germline values: CDR1 MDHEN, CDR2 SYDVKM. V was clipped by 1 base and J by 0 bases, with 9 bases between them. The CDR3 loop spans 15 amino acids. This CDR3 reads CASSLSGFMNTEAFF. CDR3 nucleotide sequence: TGTGCCAGCAGTTTATCAGGGTTCATGAACACTGAAGCTTTCTTT.

V is TRBV5-8 and J is TRBJ2-5; maybe TRBD2 (5 bases). Trimming pared 5 bases from V and 4 bases from J, leaving 9 bases between. CDR1 SGHTS and CDR2 YDEGEE come from the germline V gene. The CDR3 totals 12 residues. The CDR3, as DNA: TGTGCCAGCAGGGACCGGGGAGAGACCCAGTACTTC. Translation gives CASRDRGETQYF.

The chain employs TRBV5-1 and TRBJ2-3; tentative D call: TRBD1 (5 bases). CDR3 length equals 16 residues. Trimming left V 2 bases short and J 4 bases short, with 17 bases between. Germline CDR1 and CDR2: SGHRS and YFSETQ. CDR3 in DNA: TGCGCCAGCAGCTTTTGGGCTAGGGGTGGTTCAGATACGCAGTATTTT. This codes for CASSFWARGGSDTQYF.

The rearrangement joins TRBV28 to TRBJ2-7, with 10 bases identical to TRBD1. Germline CDR1 reads MDHEN; CDR2 reads SYDVKM. This CDR3 is 15 amino acids long. Trimming cost V 5 bases and J 3 bases; bases outside gene matches: 7. The CDR3 nucleotides read TGTGCCAGCAGTCTGACAGGGGGCGGGCTCTACGAGCAGTACTTC. This encodes CASSLTGGGLYEQYF.

The CDR3 loop is CATSRGIQGLWQPQHF. The CDR3 nucleotides read TGTGCCACCAGCAGAGGAATACAGGGATTGTGGCAGCCCCAGCATTTT. The chain carries TRBV15 and TRBJ1-5; D may be TRBD1 (6 bases). From germline, CDR1 is LNHNV and CDR2 YYDKDF (reference sequence). This CDR3 has 16 residues. Deletions cut 1 base from V and 7 bases from J, with 17 bases between.

The chain couples TRBV2 to TRBJ1-5; 8 bases match TRBD1. CDR1 is SNHLY and CDR2 is FYNNEI in the germline V gene. After removal of 6 bases from V and 2 bases from J, the junction contained 6 bases not matched to a gene. CDR3 length: 15 residues. CDR3: CASRIRGQGNQPQHF. In DNA, the CDR3 is TGTGCCAGCAGGATCAGGGGGCAAGGCAATCAGCCCCAGCATTTT.

The CDR3: CASSPSSGGGNEAFF. The CDR3 bases are TGTGCCAGCAGTCCCTCGAGTGGGGGGGGAAATGAAGCTTTCTTT. The rearrangement links TRBV6-2 or TRBV6-3 to TRBJ1-1, with TRBD1 as a possible D gene (5 bases). The V and J ends lost 5 bases and 7 bases respectively, with 20 bases between them. Germline V lookup: CDR1 MNHEY, CDR2 SVGEGT. The CDR3 sequence is 15 residues long.

V is TRBV7-8 and J is TRBJ1-1; 7 bases map to TRBD1. Germline loops: CDR1 SGHVS, CDR2 FQNEAQ. The junction had 8 bases not matched to a gene; V was cut back by 1 base and J by 0 bases. CDR3 length equals 17 residues. CDR3 in amino acids: CASSLVRGGEMNTEAFF. In nucleotides, the CDR3 is TGTGCCAGCAGCTTAGTGAGAGGGGGCGAGATGAACACTGAAGCTTTCTTT.

This chain connects TRBV15 to TRBJ2-1; TRBD2 agrees at 10 bases. CDR1 LNHNV and CDR2 YYDKDF come from the germline V gene (reference sequence). V was pared by 4 bases and J by 8 bases, with 11 bases of the junction left unmatched. The CDR3 is 16 amino acids. The CDR3 spells CATSITTSGARYEQFF. Written as DNA, the CDR3 is TGTGCCACCAGCATTACAACTAGCGGGGCGCGGTATGAGCAGTTCTTC.

In this sample, this clone turned up a few times. The chain has TRBV28 and TRBJ1-6; D might be TRBD1 (5 bases). Trimming took 1 base from V and 4 from J, leaving 11 bases between them. The germline gives CDR1 MDHEN, CDR2 SYDVKM. The CDR3 is 16 amino acids. The CDR3 bases are TGTGCCAGCAGTTTATCCCCCCGGACATATAATTCACCCCTCCACTTT. Protein: CASSLSPRTYNSPLHF.

The chain combines TRBV30 with TRBJ1-5; TRBD1 matches 7 bases. V was clipped by 0 bases and J by 6 bases; unmatched bases: 2. The CDR3 runs 13 residues. The germline V gene has CDR1 GTSNPN and CDR2 SVGIG (reference sequence). CDR3 in amino acids: CAWSVAGGQPQHF. In nucleotides, the CDR3 is TGTGCCTGGAGTGTAGCAGGGGGTCAGCCCCAGCATTTT.

CDR3 region: CASTVPTGQVGYTF. The CDR3 DNA reads as TGTGCCAGCACTGTCCCGACAGGGCAAGTGGGCTACACCTTC. The V call is TRBV28, the J call TRBJ1-2; TRBD1 aligns across 7 bases. Losses at the gene ends were 7 bases for V and 8 bases for J; bases not matched to a gene: 13. The CDR3 covers 14 residues. The germline gives CDR1 MDHEN, CDR2 SYDVKM.

The V call is TRBV2, the J call TRBJ1-5, with D possibly being TRBD1 (6 bases). The germline V gene encodes CDR1 SNHLY and CDR2 FYNNEI. CDR3 length: 15 residues. Trimming took 6 bases from V and 0 from J, leaving 12 bases between them. The CDR3: CASSPGHPSNQPQHF. CDR3 coding DNA: TGTGCCAGCAGCCCGGGACATCCTAGCAATCAGCCCCAGCATTTT.

The V and J genes are TRBV28 and TRBJ1-4, with 10 bases aligning to TRBD1. V gave up 5 bases and J gave up 8 bases; unmatched junction bases: 5. Germline V gives CDR1 MDHEN, CDR2 SYDVKM. The length of the CDR3 is 14 residues. CDR3 in amino acids: CASSEGQGREKLFF. CDR3 coding DNA: TGTGCCAGCAGTGAGGGACAGGGGAGGGAAAAACTGTTTTTT.

The chain is built from TRBV3-1 (or the pseudogene TRBV3-2) and TRBJ2-5; a weak D match, TRBD2 (6 bases). The CDR3 loop spans 15 amino acids. V lost 0 bases, J lost 1 base, and 9 bases lay in between. Germline CDR1 LGHDT, CDR2 YNNKEL (reference sequence). The CDR3 protein is CASSQDWGVQETQYF. DNA for the CDR3: TGTGCCAGCAGCCAAGACTGGGGGGTCCAAGAGACCCAGTACTTC.

J is TRBJ2-1 and V is TRBV5-1; D may be TRBD1 (6 bases). From germline, CDR1 is SGHRS and CDR2 YFSETQ. This CDR3 contains 13 residues. V dropped 4 bases and J dropped 6 bases, with 11 bases sitting between them. The CDR3 sequence is CASSPQGGNEQFF. CDR3 bases: TGCGCCAGCAGCCCCCAAGGGGGCAATGAGCAGTTCTTC.

This chain joins TRBV5-6 and TRBJ1-6; D gene unclear. V was cut by 3 bases and J by 11 bases, with 12 bases left in between. CDR1 and CDR2 from the germline V gene are SGHDT and YYEEEE. The CDR3 spans 13 residues. As DNA, the CDR3 is TGTGCCAGCAGCTCTCAGTCTTTCACACCCCTCCACTTT. This encodes CASSSQSFTPLHF.

This chain connects TRBV7-2 to TRBJ1-1; 7 positions match TRBD1. Germline V gene data show CDR1 as SGHTA and CDR2 as FQGNSA. This CDR3 comprises 13 residues. Trimming at V came to 3 bases and at J to 4 bases, leaving 2 bases not matched to a gene. CDR3 sequence: CASSFPGGTEAFF. DNA for the CDR3: TGTGCCAGCAGCTTCCCAGGGGGCACTGAAGCTTTCTTT. The full variable domain, with the rest looked up from reference TRBV7-2 and TRBJ1-1, is GAGVSQSPSNKVTEKGKDVELRCDPISGHTALYWYRQSLGQGLEFLIYFQGNSAPDKSGLPSDRFSAERTGGSVSTLTIQRTQQEDSAVYLCASSFPGGTEAFFGQGTRLTVV.

This chain joins TRBV5-4 and TRBJ2-7; 7 positions match TRBD1. The CDR3 extends over 15 amino acids. Trimming at V came to 0 bases and at J to 0 bases, leaving 3 bases not matched to a gene. Germline loops: CDR1 SGHNT, CDR2 YYREEE (reference sequence). The CDR3 is CASSLGGQVSYEQYF. CDR3 coding DNA: TGTGCCAGCAGCTTGGGAGGACAGGTCTCCTACGAGCAGTACTTC.

The chain recombines TRBV18 with TRBJ1-2, with a weak D call TRBD1 (5 bases). The CDR3 totals 13 residues. Trimming took 4 bases from V and 8 from J, leaving 14 bases between them. Germline CDR1 and CDR2: KGHSH and LQKENI. In DNA, the CDR3 is TGTGCCAGCTCACGGTCAACAGGAGAAGGCTACACCTTC. It is translated as CASSRSTGEGYTF. The variable domain in full, with the rest retrieved from reference TRBV18 and TRBJ1-2, is NAGVMQNPRHLVRRRGQEARLRCSPMKGHSHVYWYRQLPEEGLKFMVYLQKENIIDESGMPKERFSAEFPKEGPSILRIQQVVRGDSAAYFCASSRSTGEGYTFGSGTRLTVV.

The chain has TRBV6-5 and TRBJ2-7; TRBD1 matches 9 bases. This CDR3 spans 13 amino acids. Germline loops: CDR1 MNHEY, CDR2 SVGAGI. Losses at the gene ends were 6 bases for V and 4 bases for J; bases not matched to a gene: 4. This CDR3 is CASRVDRGYEQYF. In nucleotides, the CDR3 is TGTGCCAGCAGAGTGGACAGGGGATACGAGCAGTACTTC.

The chain couples TRBV23-1 to TRBJ2-1, with a weak D call TRBD1 (6 bases). TRBV23-1 is filed as an ORF, its function uncertain. Trimming took off 2 bases at V and 9 bases at J, with 8 bases between the two ends. CDR3 length: 12 amino acids. Here the CDR3 DNA reads TGCGCCAGCAGTCAAAGGGGGACTGAGCAGTTCTTC. This sequence encodes CASSQRGTEQFF.

The J gene is TRBJ1-6, the V gene TRBV19; 8 nucleotides align to TRBD1. J gave up 9 bases and V 1 base, and 2 bases lay outside the gene matches. The CDR3 sequence is 14 residues long. Germline V gene lookup returns CDR1 LNHDA and CDR2 SQIVND (reference sequence). CDR3 amino acids: CASSIGDRFSPLHF. In DNA, the CDR3 is TGTGCCAGTAGTATAGGGGACAGGTTTTCACCCCTCCACTTT.